This T cell receptor (beta chain) was profiled in a study of control samples from healthy donors and cancer patients. V trimming: 4 bases; J trimming: 2 bases; junction bases outside the gene matches: 5. CDR1 is MGHRA and CDR2 is YSYEKL in the germline V gene. The CDR3 has 14 amino acids. Assay used: immunoSEQ multiplex PCR; TCRdb lists only in-frame clones, some missing. The table records about 180,000 clones, more than 80% of them present only once. The V and J genes are TRBV4-1 and TRBJ2-7; 7 nucleotides align to TRBD2. The origin of this receptor is a man aged 25-45 years in good health. The source material was blood. The CDR3 sequence is CASSRIGGTYEQYF. CDR3 DNA sequence: TGCGCCAGCAGCCGGATCGGGGGGACCTACGAGCAGTACTTC.